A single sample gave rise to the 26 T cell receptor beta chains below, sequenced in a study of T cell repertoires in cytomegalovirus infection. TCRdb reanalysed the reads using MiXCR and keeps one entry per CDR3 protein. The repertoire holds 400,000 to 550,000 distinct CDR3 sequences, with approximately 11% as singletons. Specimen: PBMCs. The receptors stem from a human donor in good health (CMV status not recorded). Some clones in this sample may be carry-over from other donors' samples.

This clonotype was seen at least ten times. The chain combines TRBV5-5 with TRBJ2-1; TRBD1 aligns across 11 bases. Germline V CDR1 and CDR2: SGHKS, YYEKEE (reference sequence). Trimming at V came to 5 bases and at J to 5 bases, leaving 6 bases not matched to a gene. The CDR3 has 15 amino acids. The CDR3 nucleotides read TGTGCCAGCAGATTTGGACAGGGGGCCCACAATGAGCAGTTCTTC. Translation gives CASRFGQGAHNEQFF.

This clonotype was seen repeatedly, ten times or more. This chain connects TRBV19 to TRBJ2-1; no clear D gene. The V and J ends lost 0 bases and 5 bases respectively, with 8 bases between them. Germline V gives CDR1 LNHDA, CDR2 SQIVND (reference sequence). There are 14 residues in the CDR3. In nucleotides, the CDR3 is TGTGCCAGTAGTATAGATCCCGGTGACAATGAGCAGTTCTTC. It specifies CASSIDPGDNEQFF.

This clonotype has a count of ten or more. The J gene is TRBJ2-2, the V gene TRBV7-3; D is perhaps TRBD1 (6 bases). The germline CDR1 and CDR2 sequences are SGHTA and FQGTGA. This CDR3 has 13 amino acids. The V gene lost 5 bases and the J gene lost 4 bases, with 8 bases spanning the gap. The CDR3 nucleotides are TGTGCCAGCAGCGGGGGCAGCACCGGGGAGCTGTTTTTT. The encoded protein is CASSGGSTGELFF.

The CDR3 coding sequence is TGTGCCAGCAGCGCAGGACAGCGATCAACTAATGAAAAACTGTTTTTT. It is translated as CASSAGQRSTNEKLFF. This chain links TRBV5-4 with TRBJ1-4; D is possibly TRBD1 (6 bases). V was shortened by 4 bases and J by 0 bases, with 13 bases between the two germline ends. Germline V CDR1 and CDR2: SGHNT, YYREEE (reference sequence). The CDR3 has 16 amino acids.

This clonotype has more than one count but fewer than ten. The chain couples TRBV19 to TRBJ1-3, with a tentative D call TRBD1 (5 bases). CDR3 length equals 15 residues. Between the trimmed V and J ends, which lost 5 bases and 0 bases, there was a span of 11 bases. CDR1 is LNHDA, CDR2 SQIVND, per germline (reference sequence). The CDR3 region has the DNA TGTGCCAGTAGTGGGGGGTCGAGCTCTGGAAACACCATATATTTT. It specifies CASSGGSSSGNTIYF.

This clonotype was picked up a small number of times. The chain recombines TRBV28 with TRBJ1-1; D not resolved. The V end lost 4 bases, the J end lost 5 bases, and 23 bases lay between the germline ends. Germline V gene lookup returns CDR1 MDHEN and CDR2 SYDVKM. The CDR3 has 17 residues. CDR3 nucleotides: TGTGCCAGCAGTTCCCCTCGGGTCATGAATTGGCAAACTGAAGCTTTCTTT. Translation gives CASSSPRVMNWQTEAFF.

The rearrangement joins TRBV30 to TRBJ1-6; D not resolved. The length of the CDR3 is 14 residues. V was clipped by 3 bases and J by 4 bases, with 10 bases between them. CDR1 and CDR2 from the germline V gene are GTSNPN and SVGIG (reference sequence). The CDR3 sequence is CAWREDGYNSPLHF. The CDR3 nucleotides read TGTGCCTGGAGGGAGGACGGGTATAATTCACCCCTCCACTTT.

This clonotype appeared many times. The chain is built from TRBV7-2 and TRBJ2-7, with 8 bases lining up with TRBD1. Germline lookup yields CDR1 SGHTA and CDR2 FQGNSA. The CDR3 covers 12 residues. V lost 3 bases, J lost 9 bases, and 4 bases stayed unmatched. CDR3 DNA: TGTGCCAGCAGCTTGAGGACAGGGCGGCAGTACTTC. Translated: CASSLRTGRQYF.

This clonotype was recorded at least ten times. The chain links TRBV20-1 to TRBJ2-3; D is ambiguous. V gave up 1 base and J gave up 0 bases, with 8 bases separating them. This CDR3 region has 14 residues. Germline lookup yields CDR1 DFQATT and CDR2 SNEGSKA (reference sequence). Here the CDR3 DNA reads TGCAGTGCTAGAGCCCCAACTAGCACAGATACGCAGTATTTT. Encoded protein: CSARAPTSTDTQYF.

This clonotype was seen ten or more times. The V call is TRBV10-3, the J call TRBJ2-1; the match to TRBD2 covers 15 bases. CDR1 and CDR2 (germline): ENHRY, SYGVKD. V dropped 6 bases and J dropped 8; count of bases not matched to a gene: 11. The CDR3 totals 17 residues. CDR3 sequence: CAISAGTSGGSADEQFF. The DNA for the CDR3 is TGTGCCATCAGCGCCGGGACTAGCGGGGGGTCCGCGGATGAGCAGTTCTTC.

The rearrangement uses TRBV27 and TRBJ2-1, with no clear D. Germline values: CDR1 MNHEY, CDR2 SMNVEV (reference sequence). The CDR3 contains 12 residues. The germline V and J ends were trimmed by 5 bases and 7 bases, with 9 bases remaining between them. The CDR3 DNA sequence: TGTGCCAGCAGTCATTACGTTAATGAGCAGTTCTTC. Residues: CASSHYVNEQFF.

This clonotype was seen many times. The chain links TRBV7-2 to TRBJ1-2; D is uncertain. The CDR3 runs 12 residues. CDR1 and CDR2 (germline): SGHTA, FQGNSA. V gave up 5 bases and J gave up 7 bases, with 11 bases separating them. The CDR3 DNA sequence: TGTGCCAGCAGCCCCGGACCGGGTGGCTACACCTTC. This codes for CASSPGPGGYTF. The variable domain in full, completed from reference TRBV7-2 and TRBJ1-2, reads GAGVSQSPSNKVTEKGKDVELRCDPISGHTALYWYRQSLGQGLEFLIYFQGNSAPDKSGLPSDRFSAERTGGSVSTLTIQRTQQEDSAVYLCASSPGPGGYTFGSGTRLTVV.

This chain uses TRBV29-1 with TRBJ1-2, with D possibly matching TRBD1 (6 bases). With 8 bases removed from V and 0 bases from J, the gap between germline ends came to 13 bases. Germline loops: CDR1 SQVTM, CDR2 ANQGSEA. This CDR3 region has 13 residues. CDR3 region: CSSSTGPNYGYTF. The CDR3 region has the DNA TGCAGCTCATCGACAGGACCTAACTATGGCTACACCTTC.

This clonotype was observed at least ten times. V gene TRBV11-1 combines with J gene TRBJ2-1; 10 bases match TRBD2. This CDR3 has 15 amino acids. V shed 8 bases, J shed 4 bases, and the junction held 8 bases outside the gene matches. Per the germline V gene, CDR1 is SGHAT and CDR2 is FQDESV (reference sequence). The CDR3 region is CASLPLAGVYNEQFF. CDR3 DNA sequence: TGTGCCAGCCTGCCCCTAGCGGGGGTATACAATGAGCAGTTCTTC.

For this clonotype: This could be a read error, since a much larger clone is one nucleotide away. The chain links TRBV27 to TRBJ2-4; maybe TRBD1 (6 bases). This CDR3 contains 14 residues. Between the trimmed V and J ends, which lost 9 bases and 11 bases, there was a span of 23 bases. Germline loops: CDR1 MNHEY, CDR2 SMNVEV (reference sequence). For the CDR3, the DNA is TGTGCCAGTCAGGGGACACCCTTCCGGGACGTTCAGTACTTC. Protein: CASQGTPFRDVQYF.

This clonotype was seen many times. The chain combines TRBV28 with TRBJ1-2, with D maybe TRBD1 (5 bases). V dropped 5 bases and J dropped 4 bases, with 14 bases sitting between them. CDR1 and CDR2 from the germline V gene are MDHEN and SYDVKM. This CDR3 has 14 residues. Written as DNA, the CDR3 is TGTGCCAGCAGTATCCCCGGGGGAGGCTATGGCTACACCTTC. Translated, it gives CASSIPGGGYGYTF.

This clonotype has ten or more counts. The CDR3 nucleotides are TGTGCCATCAGTGGCGGGGATGAGCAGTTCTTC. Amino acids: CAISGGDEQFF. This chain links TRBV10-3 with TRBJ2-1, with D tentatively TRBD2 (6 bases). This CDR3 comprises 11 residues. The V end lost 4 bases, the J end lost 8 bases, and 6 bases lay between the germline ends. The V gene's germline CDR1 is ENHRY and CDR2 SYGVKD.

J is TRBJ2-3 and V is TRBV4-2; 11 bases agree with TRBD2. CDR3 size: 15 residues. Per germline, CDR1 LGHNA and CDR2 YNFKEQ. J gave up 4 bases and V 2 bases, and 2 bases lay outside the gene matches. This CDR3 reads CASSQQLAGADTQYF. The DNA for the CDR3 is TGTGCCAGCAGCCAACAACTAGCGGGGGCAGATACGCAGTATTTT.

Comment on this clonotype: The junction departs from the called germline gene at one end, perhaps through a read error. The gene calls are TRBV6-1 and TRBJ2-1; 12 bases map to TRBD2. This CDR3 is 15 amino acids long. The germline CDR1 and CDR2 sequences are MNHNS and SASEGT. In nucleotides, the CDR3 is TGTGCCAACCAAAGGGGTTCTAGCGGGGGGGCCTTGCAGTTCTTT. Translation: CANQRGSSGGALQFF.

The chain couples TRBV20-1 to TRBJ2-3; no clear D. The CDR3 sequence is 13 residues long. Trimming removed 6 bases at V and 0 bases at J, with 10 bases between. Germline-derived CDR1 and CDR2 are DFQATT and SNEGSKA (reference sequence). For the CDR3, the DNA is TGCAGTGCAACACACGGGAGCACAGATACGCAGTATTTT. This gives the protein CSATHGSTDTQYF.

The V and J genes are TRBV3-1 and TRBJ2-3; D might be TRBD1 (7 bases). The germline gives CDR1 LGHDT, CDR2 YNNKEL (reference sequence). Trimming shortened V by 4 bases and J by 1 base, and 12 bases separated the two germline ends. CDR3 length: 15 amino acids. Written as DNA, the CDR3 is TGTGCCAGCAGCCTTACCAGGGGGGGCACAGATACGCAGTATTTT. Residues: CASSLTRGGTDTQYF.

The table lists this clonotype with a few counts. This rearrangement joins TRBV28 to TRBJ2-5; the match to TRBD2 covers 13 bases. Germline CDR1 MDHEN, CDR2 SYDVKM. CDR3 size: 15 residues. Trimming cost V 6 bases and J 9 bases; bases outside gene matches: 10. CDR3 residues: CASRPTSGRPTAQYF. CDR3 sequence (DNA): TGTGCCAGCAGGCCGACTAGCGGGAGGCCGACGGCCCAGTACTTC.

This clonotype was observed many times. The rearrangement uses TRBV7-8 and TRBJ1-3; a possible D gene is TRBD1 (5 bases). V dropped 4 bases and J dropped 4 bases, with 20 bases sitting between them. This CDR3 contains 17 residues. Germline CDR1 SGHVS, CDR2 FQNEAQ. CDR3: CASSSTEGPSVGNTIYF. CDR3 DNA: TGTGCCAGCAGCTCAACCGAGGGACCCTCCGTGGGAAACACCATATATTTT.

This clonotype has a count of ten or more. The CDR3, as DNA: TGTGCCAGCAGCCCCGGCCGGGCGTCCCAAGAGACCCAGTACTTC. This encodes CASSPGRASQETQYF. This rearrangement joins TRBV7-9 to TRBJ2-5, with D unclear. The CDR3 loop spans 15 amino acids. CDR1 is SEHNR, CDR2 FQNEAQ, per germline (reference sequence). The germline V and J ends were trimmed by 5 bases and 1 base, with 14 bases remaining between them.

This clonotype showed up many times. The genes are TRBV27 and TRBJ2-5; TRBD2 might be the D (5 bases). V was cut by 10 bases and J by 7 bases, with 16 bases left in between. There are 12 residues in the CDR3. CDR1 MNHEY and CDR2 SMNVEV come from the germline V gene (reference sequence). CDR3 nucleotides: TGTGCCACAAGGTCTACTGCGGGGACCCAGTACTTC. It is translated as CATRSTAGTQYF.

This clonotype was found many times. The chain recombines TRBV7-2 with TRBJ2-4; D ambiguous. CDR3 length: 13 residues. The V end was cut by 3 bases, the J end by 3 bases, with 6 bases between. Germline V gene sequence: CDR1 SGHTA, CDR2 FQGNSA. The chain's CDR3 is CASSLNNKNIQYF. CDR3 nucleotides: TGTGCCAGCAGCTTGAACAACAAAAACATTCAGTACTTC.